The text below deals with one T cell receptor beta chain. The antigen is not known. Profiling relied on immunoSEQ multiplex PCR, and the TCRdb table lists in-frame clones only, not all of them. The table lists about 80,000 clones, around nine tenths of them singletons. The entry originates in a study of OX40 agonist ivuxolimab in advanced cancers. Looking at the study overall: Patients in dose escalation had liver, melanoma, kidney or head and neck cancers. General study findings and limits: CD8+ T cells (on average) carried more expanded clones than CD4+ T cells.

CDR3 length equals 12 residues. V trimming: 6 bases; J trimming: 2 bases; junction bases outside the gene matches: 0. The germline CDR1 and CDR2 sequences are MNHEY and SVGAGI. The chain uses TRBV6-5 and TRBJ2-7; 8 positions agree with TRBD2. Specimen: CD4+ or CD8+ T cells sorted from blood, collected in a trial of the OX40 agonist ivuxolimab. This clonotype was sampled from an adult with an advanced solid tumor such as melanoma, head and neck, liver or kidney cancer. The CDR3 DNA reads as TGTGCCAGCAGGGGACTAGCCTACGAGCAGTACTTC. Translating it yields CASRGLAYEQYF.